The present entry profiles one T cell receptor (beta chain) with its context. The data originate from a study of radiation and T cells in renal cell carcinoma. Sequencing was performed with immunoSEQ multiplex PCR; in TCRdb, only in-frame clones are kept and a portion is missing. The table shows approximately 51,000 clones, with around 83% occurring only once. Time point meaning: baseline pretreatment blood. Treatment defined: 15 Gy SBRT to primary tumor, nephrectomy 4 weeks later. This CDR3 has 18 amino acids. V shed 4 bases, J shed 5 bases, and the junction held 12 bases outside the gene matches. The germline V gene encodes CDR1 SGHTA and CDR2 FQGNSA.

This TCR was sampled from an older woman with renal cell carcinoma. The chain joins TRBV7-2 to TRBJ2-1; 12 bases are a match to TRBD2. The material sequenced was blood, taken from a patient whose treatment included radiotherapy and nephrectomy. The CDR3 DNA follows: TGTGCCAGCAGCTCGAATAGACTAGCGGGAGTAATCAACAATGAGCAGTTCTTC. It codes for CASSSNRLAGVINNEQFF.